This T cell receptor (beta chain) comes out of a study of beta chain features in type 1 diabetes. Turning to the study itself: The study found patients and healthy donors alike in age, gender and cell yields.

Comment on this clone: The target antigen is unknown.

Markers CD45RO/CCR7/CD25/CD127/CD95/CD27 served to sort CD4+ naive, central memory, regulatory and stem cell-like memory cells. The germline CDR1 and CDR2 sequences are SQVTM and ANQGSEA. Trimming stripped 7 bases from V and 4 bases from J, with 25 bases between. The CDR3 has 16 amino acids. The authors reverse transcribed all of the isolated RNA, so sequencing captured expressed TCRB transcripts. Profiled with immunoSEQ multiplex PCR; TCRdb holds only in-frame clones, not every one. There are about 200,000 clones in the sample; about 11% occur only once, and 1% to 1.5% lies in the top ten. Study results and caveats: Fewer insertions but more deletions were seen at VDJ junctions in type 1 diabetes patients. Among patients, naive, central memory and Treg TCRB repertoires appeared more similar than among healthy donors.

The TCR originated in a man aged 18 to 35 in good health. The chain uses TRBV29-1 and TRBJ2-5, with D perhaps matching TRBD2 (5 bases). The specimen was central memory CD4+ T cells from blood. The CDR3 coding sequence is TGCAGCGCCCTCCCAGGAGGCTCTGACCCCTCAGAGACCCAGTACTTC. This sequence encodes CSALPGGSDPSETQYF. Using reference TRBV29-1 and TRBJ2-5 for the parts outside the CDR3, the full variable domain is SAVISQKPSRDICQRGTSLTIQCQVDSQVTMMFWYRQQPGQSLTLIATANQGSEATYESGFVIDKFPISRPNLTFSTLTVSNMSPEDSSIYLCSALPGGSDPSETQYFGPGTRLLVL.